This T cell receptor beta chain was profiled in a study of shared clonotypes between healthy human individuals. Generated by immunoSEQ multiplex PCR, the TCRdb table keeps only in-frame clones and is missing some. The data show more than 1,200,000 clones, around 98.5% seen once. About this clone: Its antigen is currently unknown.

Study outcomes and limitations: It was only blood that was sampled, and tissue repertoires likely differ.

The V and J ends lost 0 bases and 0 bases, in that order; junction bases with no gene match: 2. There are 16 residues in the CDR3. The germline V gene has CDR1 LNHNV and CDR2 YYDKDF (reference sequence). This rearrangement joins TRBV15 to TRBJ1-3; 7 bases match TRBD1. The sequenced sample was naive CD4+ T cells sorted from blood. Noted subset: CD45RA+ positively selected. This clonotype was sampled from a man aged 25-45 years in good health. As DNA, the CDR3 is TGTGCCACCAGCAGAGACCACAGGGGCTCTGGAAACACCATATATTTT. Its translation is CATSRDHRGSGNTIYF.